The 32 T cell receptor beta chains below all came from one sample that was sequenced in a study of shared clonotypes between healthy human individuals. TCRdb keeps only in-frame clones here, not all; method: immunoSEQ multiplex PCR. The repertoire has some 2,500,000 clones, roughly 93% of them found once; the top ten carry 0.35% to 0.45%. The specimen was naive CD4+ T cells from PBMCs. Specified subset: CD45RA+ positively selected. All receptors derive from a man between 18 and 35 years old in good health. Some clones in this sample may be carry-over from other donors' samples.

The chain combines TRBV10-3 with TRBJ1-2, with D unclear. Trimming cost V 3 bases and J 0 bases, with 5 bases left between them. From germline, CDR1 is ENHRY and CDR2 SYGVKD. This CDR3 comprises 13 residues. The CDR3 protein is CAISEQTNYGYTF. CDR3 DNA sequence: TGTGCCATCAGTGAACAGACTAACTATGGCTACACCTTC.

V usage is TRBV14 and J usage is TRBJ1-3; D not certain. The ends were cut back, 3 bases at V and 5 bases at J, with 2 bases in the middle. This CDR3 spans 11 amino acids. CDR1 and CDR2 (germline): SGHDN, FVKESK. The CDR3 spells CASSQRNTIYF. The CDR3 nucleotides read TGTGCCAGCAGCCAGAGAAACACCATATATTTT.

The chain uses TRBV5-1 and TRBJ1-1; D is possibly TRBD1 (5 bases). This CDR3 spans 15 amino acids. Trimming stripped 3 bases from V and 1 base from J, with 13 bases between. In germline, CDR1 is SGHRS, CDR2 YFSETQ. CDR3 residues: CASSSGAGPNTEAFF. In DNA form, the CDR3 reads TGCGCCAGCAGCTCTGGGGCAGGGCCGAACACTGAAGCTTTCTTT.

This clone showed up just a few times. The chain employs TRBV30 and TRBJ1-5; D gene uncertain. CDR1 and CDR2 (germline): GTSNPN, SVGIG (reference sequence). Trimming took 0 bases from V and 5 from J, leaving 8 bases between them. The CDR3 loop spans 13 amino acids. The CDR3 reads CAWSVLSHQPQHF. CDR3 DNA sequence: TGTGCCTGGAGTGTACTAAGTCATCAGCCCCAGCATTTT.

CDR3 in DNA: TGTGCCAGCAGCTTGGGGCAGGGACTTAACTATGGCTACACCTTC. This sequence encodes CASSLGQGLNYGYTF. The chain uses TRBV5-6 and TRBJ1-2; possible D gene TRBD1, 5 bases. CDR1 and CDR2 from the germline V gene are SGHDT and YYEEEE. The V and J ends lost 0 bases and 1 base respectively, with 10 bases between them. The CDR3 spans 15 residues.

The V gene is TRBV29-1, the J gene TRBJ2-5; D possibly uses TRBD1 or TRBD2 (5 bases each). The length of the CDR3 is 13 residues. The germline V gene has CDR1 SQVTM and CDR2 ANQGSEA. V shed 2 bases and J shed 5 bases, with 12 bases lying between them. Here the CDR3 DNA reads TGCAGCGTTGAACTTGGGACCCGGGAGACCCAGTACTTC. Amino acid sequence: CSVELGTRETQYF.

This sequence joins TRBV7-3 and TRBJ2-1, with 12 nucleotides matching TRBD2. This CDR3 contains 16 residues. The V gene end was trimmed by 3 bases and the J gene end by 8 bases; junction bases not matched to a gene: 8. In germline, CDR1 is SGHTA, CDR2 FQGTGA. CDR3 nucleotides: TGTGCCAGCAGCTTGTTCGGCCTAGCGGGAGGGGATGAGCAGTTCTTC. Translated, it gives CASSLFGLAGGDEQFF. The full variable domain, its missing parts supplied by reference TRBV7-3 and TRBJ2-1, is GAGVSQTPSNKVTEKGKYVELRCDPISGHTALYWYRQSLGQGPEFLIYFQGTGAADDSGLPNDRFFAVRPEGSVSTLKIQRTERGDSAVYLCASSLFGLAGGDEQFFGPGTRLTVL.

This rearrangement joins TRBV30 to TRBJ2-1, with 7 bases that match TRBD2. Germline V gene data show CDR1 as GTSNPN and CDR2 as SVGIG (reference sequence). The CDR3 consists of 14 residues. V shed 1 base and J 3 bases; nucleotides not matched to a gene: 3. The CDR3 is CAWSGAGNYNEQFF. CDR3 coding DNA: TGTGCCTGGAGTGGAGCGGGAAACTACAATGAGCAGTTCTTC.

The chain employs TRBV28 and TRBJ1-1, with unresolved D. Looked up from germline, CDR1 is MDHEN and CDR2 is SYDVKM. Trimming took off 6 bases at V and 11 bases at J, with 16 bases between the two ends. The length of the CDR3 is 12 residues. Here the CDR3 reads CASSQTWPEAFF. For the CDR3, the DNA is TGTGCCAGCAGCCAGACATGGCCCGAGGCTTTCTTT.

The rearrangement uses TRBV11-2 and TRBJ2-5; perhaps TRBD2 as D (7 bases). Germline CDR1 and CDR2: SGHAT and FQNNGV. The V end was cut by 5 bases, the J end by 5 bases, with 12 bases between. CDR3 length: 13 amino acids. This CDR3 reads CASSQGGAETQYF. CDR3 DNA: TGTGCCAGCAGCCAAGGGGGGGCGGAGACCCAGTACTTC.

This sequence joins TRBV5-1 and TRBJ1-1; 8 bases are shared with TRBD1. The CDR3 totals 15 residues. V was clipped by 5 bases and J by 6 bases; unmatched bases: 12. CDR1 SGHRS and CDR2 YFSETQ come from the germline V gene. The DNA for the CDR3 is TGCGCCAGCAGTGCCAGGGGGCAGGGTTTGGCTGAAGCTTTCTTT. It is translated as CASSARGQGLAEAFF.

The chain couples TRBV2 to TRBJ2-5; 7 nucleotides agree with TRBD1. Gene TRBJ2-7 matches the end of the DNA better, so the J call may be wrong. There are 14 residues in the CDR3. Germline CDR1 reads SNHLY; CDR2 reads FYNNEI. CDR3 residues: CASSGWTGYYEQYF. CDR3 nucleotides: TGTGCCAGCAGTGGATGGACAGGATACTACGAGCAGTACTTC.

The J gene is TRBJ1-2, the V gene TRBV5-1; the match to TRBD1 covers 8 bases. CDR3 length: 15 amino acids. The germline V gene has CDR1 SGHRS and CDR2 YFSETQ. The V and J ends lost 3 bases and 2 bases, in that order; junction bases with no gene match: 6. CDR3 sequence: CASSSGTGENYGYTF. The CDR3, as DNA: TGCGCCAGCAGCTCAGGGACAGGCGAAAACTATGGCTACACCTTC.

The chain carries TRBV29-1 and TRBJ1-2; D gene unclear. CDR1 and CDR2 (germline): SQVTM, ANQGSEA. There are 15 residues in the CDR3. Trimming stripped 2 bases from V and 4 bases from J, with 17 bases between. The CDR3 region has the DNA TGCAGCGTTGAATGGCGCGGCAGATCCCCCTATGGCTACACCTTC. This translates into CSVEWRGRSPYGYTF. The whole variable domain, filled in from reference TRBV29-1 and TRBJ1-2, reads SAVISQKPSRDICQRGTSLTIQCQVDSQVTMMFWYRQQPGQSLTLIATANQGSEATYESGFVIDKFPISRPNLTFSTLTVSNMSPEDSSIYLCSVEWRGRSPYGYTFGSGTRLTVV.

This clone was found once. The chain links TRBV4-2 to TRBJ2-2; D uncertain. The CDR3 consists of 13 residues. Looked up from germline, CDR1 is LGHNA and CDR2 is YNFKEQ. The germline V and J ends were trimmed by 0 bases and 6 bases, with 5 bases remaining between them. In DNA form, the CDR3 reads TGTGCCAGCAGCCAAGATAAGCCCGGGGAGCTGTTTTTT. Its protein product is CASSQDKPGELFF.

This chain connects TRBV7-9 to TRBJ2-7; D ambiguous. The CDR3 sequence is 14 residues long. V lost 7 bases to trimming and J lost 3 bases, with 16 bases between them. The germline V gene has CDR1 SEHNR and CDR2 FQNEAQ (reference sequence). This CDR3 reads CASTLGSRSYEQYF. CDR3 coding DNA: TGTGCCAGCACCCTGGGATCCAGGAGCTACGAGCAGTACTTC.

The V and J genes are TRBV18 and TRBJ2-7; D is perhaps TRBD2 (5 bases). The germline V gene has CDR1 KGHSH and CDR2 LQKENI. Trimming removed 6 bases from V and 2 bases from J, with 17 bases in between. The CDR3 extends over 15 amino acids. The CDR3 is CASSLIWTSTYEQYF. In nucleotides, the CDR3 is TGTGCCAGCTCCCTGATTTGGACTTCCACCTACGAGCAGTACTTC.

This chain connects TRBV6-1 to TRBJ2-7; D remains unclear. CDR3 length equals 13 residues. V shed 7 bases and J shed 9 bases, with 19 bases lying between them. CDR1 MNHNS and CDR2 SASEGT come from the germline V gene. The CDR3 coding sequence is TGTGCCAGCACAATCGAAGCCTTTGGTGGGCAGTACTTC. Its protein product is CASTIEAFGGQYF.

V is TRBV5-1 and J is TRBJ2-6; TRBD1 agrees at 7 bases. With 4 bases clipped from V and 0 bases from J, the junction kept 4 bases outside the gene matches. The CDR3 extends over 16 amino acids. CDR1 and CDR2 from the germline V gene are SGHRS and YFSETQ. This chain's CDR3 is CASSTGTASGANVLTF. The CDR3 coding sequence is TGCGCCAGCAGCACCGGGACAGCCTCTGGGGCCAACGTCCTGACTTTC.

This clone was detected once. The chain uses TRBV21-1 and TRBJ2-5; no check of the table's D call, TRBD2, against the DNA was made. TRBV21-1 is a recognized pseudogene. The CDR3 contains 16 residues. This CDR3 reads CASSTVWREGPVTQYF. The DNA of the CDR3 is TGTGCCAGCAGCACAGTGTGGCGGGAGGGCCCGGTGACCCAGTACTTC.

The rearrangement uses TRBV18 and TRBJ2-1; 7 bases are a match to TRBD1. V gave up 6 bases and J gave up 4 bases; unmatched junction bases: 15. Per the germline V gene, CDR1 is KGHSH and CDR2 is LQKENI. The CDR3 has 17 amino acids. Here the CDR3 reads CASSHDPGTAVYNEQFF. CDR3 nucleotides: TGTGCCAGCTCGCACGACCCCGGGACAGCGGTGTACAATGAGCAGTTCTTC. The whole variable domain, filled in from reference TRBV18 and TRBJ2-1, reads NAGVMQNPRHLVRRRGQEARLRCSPMKGHSHVYWYRQLPEEGLKFMVYLQKENIIDESGMPKERFSAEFPKEGPSILRIQQVVRGDSAAYFCASSHDPGTAVYNEQFFGPGTRLTVL.

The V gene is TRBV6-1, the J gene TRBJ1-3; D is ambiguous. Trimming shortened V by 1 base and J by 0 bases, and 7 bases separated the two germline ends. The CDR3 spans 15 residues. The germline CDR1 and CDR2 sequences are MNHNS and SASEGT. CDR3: CASSEGLHSGNTIYF. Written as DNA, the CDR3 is TGTGCCAGCAGTGAAGGACTTCACTCTGGAAACACCATATATTTT.

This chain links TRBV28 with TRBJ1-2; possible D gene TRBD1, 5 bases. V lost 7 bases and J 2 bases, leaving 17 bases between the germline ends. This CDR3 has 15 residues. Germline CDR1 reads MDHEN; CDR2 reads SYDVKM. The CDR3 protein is CASNRGGETNYGYTF. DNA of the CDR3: TGTGCCAGCAATAGGGGAGGGGAGACGAACTATGGCTACACCTTC.

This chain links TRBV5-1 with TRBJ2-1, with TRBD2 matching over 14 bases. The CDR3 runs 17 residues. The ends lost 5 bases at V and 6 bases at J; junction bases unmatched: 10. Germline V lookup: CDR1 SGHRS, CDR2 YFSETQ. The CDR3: CASSVPGLAGVGNEQFF. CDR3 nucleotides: TGCGCCAGCAGTGTGCCGGGACTAGCGGGAGTCGGCAATGAGCAGTTCTTC.

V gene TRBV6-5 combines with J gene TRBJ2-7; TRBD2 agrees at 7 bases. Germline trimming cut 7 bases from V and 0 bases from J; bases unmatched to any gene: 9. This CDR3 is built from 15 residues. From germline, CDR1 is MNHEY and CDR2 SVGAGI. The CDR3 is CASNDRDYPSYEQYF. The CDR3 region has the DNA TGTGCCAGCAACGACCGGGACTACCCCTCCTACGAGCAGTACTTC.

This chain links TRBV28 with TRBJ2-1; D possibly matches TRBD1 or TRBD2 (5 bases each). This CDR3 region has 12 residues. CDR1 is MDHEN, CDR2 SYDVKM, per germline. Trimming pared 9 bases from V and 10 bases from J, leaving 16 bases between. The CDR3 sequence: CASVGVFGEQFF. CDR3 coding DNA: TGTGCCAGTGTGGGGGTATTCGGGGAGCAGTTCTTC.

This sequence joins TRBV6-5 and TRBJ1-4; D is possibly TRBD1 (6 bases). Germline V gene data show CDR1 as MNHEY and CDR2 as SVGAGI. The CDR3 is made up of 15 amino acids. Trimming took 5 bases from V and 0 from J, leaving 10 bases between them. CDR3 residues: CASSTGTTTNEKLFF. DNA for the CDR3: TGTGCCAGCAGTACCGGGACAACAACTAATGAAAAACTGTTTTTT.

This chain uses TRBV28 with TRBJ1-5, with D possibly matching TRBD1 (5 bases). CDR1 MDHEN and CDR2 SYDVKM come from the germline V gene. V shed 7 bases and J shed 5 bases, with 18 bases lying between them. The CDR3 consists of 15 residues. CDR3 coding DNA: TGTGCCAGCACCCCCGAGGGGCGGATTGATCAGCCCCAGCATTTT. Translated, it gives CASTPEGRIDQPQHF.

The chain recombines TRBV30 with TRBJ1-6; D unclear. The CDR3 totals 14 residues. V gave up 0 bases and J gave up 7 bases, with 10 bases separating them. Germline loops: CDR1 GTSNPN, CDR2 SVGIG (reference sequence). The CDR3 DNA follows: TGTGCCTGGAGTGTACCAGGAGTCAATTCACCCCTCCACTTT. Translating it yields CAWSVPGVNSPLHF.

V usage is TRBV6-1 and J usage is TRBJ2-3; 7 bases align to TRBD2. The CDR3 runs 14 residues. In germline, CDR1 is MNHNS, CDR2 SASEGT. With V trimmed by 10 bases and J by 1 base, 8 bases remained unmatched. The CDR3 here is CATLAGGRTDTQYF. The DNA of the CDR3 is TGTGCCACCTTAGCGGGCGGCCGCACAGATACGCAGTATTTT.

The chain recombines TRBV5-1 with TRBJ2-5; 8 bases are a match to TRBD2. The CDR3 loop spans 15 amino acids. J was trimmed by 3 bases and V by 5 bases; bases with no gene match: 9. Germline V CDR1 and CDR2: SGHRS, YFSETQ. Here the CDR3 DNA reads TGCGCCAGCAGGCGGGGAGCGGGAGAGGAAGAGACCCAGTACTTC. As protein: CASRRGAGEEETQYF.

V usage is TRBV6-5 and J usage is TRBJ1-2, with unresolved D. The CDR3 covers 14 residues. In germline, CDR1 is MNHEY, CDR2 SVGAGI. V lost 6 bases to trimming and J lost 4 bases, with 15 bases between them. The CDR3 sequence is CASRSLPVSYGYTF. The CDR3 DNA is TGTGCCAGCAGATCACTCCCGGTCTCCTATGGCTACACCTTC.